Described below is a single T cell receptor (beta chain) sequence and its context. This clone was picked up one time. It has no known antigen specificity. Nothing much larger sits one base from this clone, and base qualities are not available. The CDR1 and CDR2 encoded by the germline V gene are LGHNA and YNFKEQ. The junction carries 7 bases between V and J, which are trimmed by 0 bases and 2 bases respectively. Including cysteine and phenylalanine, the CDR3 has 14 amino acids. Of all the DNA, just the CDR3 is kept, 42 bases in frame from base 1. In total, 666 healthy bone marrow donors made up the cohort. All cohort members were sampled while nominally healthy, although unrecorded immune exposures were likely present. The donor was CMV seropositive and was included in the group of 270 or so seropositive cohort members. Each donor provided a peripheral blood sample, and peripheral blood mononuclear cells were used for TCR beta sequencing. Genomic DNA was extracted from the blood cell samples with the Qiagen DNeasy Blood Extraction Kit.

This entry comes from a study of cytomegalovirus exposure and HLA in healthy donors listed by TCRdb under 2017. Looking at the study overall: In an earlier analysis of 587 of the donors, 276 Gb of sequence data and some 100 million unique TCR beta sequences from approximately 180 million T cells were reported. An earlier analysis of about 600 of the donors used high-throughput TCR beta sequencing to judge whether each TCR beta V gene segment behaved as functional or pseudogenic. About 280 gigabases of sequencing data and 75 million to 85 million unique TCR sequences made up an early release that covered fewer than 650 HLA-typed donors. Every discovery cohort repertoire had been produced on one sequencing platform. The number of donors typed differed by locus, with about 629-630 for A, B, C, DRB1 and DQB1, 522 for DQA1, 606 for DPA1, and around 430 for DPB1. Using immunosequencing, the study profiled T cell repertoires from 500 to 800 subjects and related those repertoires to cytomegalovirus serostatus. In the later analysis, no new phenotypic data were used to find candidate immune exposures; instead, reliance was placed on TCR beta sequences and their occurrence across donors. HLA typing covered class I and class II loci at four-digit resolution. A separate validation cohort of 100 to 150 different subjects was used in addition to the roughly 700-subject first cohort. About 5 DR-DQ haplotypes were handled as single units for association and clustering, since linkage in the cohort was strong. Donor age, sex, ethnicity and CMV serostatus were collected together with the repertoire data. The aim of the study was to test whether cataloging public T cell receptors could identify signatures of past pathogen exposure. A later analysis re-examined previously published TCR beta repertoires from more than 650 donors and added high-resolution HLA genotyping to investigate patterns of TCR occurrence. The genetic ancestry cluster associated with self-reported Caucasian donors included approximately 85% of the 398 genotyped donors. Genome-wide SNP genotypes for about 65% of the roughly 670 donors were used in a later genetic analysis, which treated that subset as a discovery cohort. Among roughly 400 genotyped donors of the cohort, an average of roughly 240,000 unique TCR beta nucleotide sequences were sequenced per donor, 15% to 20% of them non-productive. The study combined high-throughput TCR immunosequencing, statistical association of individual TCRs with disease status, and machine learning to predict cytomegalovirus infection status. What the research found in general, with its limitations: The authors suggested that the approach could potentially be generalized to other disease states and immunological phenotypes. Because counts were too low, some 17 rarely observed V segments, including chromosome 9 orphons, were left out of the earlier analysis of some 600 of the donors. Specific HLA alleles were associated with 15,000 to 20,000 TCR beta sequences at a false discovery rate of 0.05 in a later analysis. When HLA alleles, especially DR and DQ, strongly co-occurred, TCR associations were difficult to assign to individual alleles. An earlier analysis of 450 to 750 of the donors showed that most TCR beta V segments appeared in productive rearrangements either about 90% or about 30% of the time, which broadly matched IMGT annotations. According to a later genetic analysis, donors in an Asian-associated ancestry cluster had fewer N-insertions in productive TCRs than the approximately 700-donor mean. Some IMGT-functional V segments, including TRBV6-2 and TRBV6-3, could not be distinguished by the 87-base-pair reads and were therefore excluded. Because HLA typing was unavailable for some donors at each locus, only the typed subset was used in association tests. In a later analysis, TCR association rates were found to vary across HLA loci, with the most associated TCRs seen for DRB1 alleles and the fewest for HLA-C alleles. Most CMV-associated TCR beta chains appeared to be HLA-restricted in a later analysis, and the HLA associations seemed to be driven largely by CMV exposure. A further reported finding was that TCR beta sequences accurately predicted the HLA-A and HLA-B alleles for most subjects in the first cohort. Several of the top co-occurrence clusters appeared to be linked to parvovirus B19, influenza, CMV and Epstein-Barr virus, according to a later analysis. A few of the identified cytomegalovirus-associated TCR beta chains were confirmed in vitro to be specific for cytomegalovirus antigens. A later analysis found that HLA-associated TCR beta chains were more clonally expanded and had lower generation probabilities than equally common non-associated chains. A later genetic analysis associated a missense DCLRE1C variant with V-gene and J-gene trimming of TCR beta chains, and an independent cohort replicated the association. Cytomegalovirus status was reported to be diagnosed by the classifier with high specificity and sensitivity in both the original and validation cohorts. Linkage disequilibrium might explain the correlated functional status among segregating V segments, but an unknown experimental factor could not be ruled out. Most TCR sequences were observed very rarely across donors, whereas some public TCRs were present in many individuals. A group of highly shared sequence variants was considered likely to be a technical artifact of the sequencing pipeline. The study listed 164 TCR beta chains as associated with cytomegalovirus. In this cohort, only TCR beta chains were sequenced, and detectable features were limited by the absence of alpha or paired-chain data. Immune exposure information for the cohort was limited to CMV serostatus. Presence/absence analyses assumed roughly uniform sequencing depth across donors, an assumption that may not hold.

The method was the immunoSEQ multiplex PCR assay. The multiplex PCR relied on a mix of 60 forward primers for TCR Vbeta segments and 13 reverse primers for TCR Jbeta segments. Amplification of the CDR3 region of rearranged TCR beta genes was performed with a multiplex PCR assay on genomic DNA. On the Illumina HiSeq System, the amplified TCR beta libraries were sequenced as 87-base-pair reads. Turning to the authors' computational methods: A later analysis counted tens of millions of unique TCR beta chains across the 666 repertoires, and some 11 million of these chains were shared by at least two donors. Raw reads were error-corrected and collapsed into unique sequences with a nearest-neighbor algorithm that merged closely related sequences to remove PCR and sequencing errors. Alignment of CDR3 sequences to IMGT reference sequences was used to assign V, D and J gene segments. For a sequence to be retained, a match of at least six nucleotides was required to both a V gene segment and a J gene segment. Rearrangements were called productive when the CDR3 lacked stop codons and stayed in frame with V and J; all others were non-productive. CDR3 was defined according to IMGT convention as the region running from the second conserved V-encoded cysteine to the conserved J-encoded phenylalanine. The earlier analysis of a few hundred of the donors excluded any sequence lacking an unambiguous match to a single V gene segment. An earlier analysis of approximately 590 of the donors classified V segments as functional when productive rearrangements were above 56.7% and as segregating when the standard deviation between donors was above 5%. A statistical classification framework was built to diagnose cytomegalovirus status from the catalog of TCR beta chain sequences. In a later analysis, TCR nucleotide sequences were compared against IMGT/GENE-DB human TR gene sequences so that V and J genes could be assigned. In a later analysis, CDR3 sequences and most-parsimonious VDJ recombination scenarios were assigned using the TCRdist pipeline. In a later analysis, each TCR beta chain was defined by its CDR3 amino acid sequence together with its V-gene family, and reads lacking a unique V-gene family were excluded. A later analysis removed 600 or so highly shared, low-generation-probability nucleotide sequences to deal with suspected cross-contamination and a sequencing artifact. For each public chain, a later analysis derived a clonal expansion index from normalized ranks of inferred template counts within each repertoire. A later analysis computed generation probabilities with a VDJ recombination model fitted to out-of-frame rearrangements, and checked the results against IGoR. Hypergeometric tests were used in a later analysis to score TCR-TCR, TCR-HLA and TCR-CMV co-occurrence, with a repertoire-size bias correction applied to the TCR pairs. To estimate false discovery rates, a later analysis permuted the HLA or CMV assignments 20 times. In a later analysis, co-occurring TCRs were grouped using DBSCAN, and TCRdist sequence similarity was added for clustering within HLA-allele-positive subsets. For co-occurrence clustering, repertoires with fewer than 30,000 or more than 120,000 public chains were excluded, along with five repertoires with anomalous nucleotide sharing. TCRdb re-hosts the immuneACCESS table, in-frame sequences only. Its copies lack some clones; in the studies checked, an unresolved V gene accounts for under half of them, and the cause for the rest is not known. V and J calls and clone size are copied from that table; D and trimming were computed from the DNA. A total of 150,000 to 200,000 clones appear in this sample, 60% to 80% of them only once. Roughly 2.6% of the sample comes from the top ten.

The sequence was collected from a woman aged 40 to 50 in good health and CMV-seropositive. The sample was PBMCs. The chain links TRBV4-2 with TRBJ1-2, with the D gene uncertain. The DNA reads as follows: TGTGCCAGCAGCCAAGATGACAACAACTATGGCTACACCTTC. Translated, it gives CASSQDDNNYGYTF.